The clone carrying this T cell receptor beta chain was observed a single time. The data were taken from a study of cytomegalovirus exposure and HLA in healthy donors. Germline V gives CDR1 LGHNA, CDR2 YSLEER. The CDR3 runs to 14 residues. Trimming removed 3 bases at V and 7 bases at J, with 13 bases between. Researchers ran the PCR with 60 Vbeta and 13 Jbeta primers. Sequencing used immunoSEQ multiplex PCR; TCRdb keeps in-frame clones, though not all of them. The repertoire consists of 180,000 or so clones, with roughly 79% occurring once and the leading ten covering over 11%. This chain links TRBV4-3 with TRBJ2-1; TRBD1 might be the D (6 bases). The receptor comes from a man between 45 and 60 years old in good health and CMV-seropositive. Sequenced: PBMCs. The DNA for the CDR3 is TGCGCCAGCAGCCAGGGGCCAGGGGTGAATGAGCAGTTCTTC. It specifies CASSQGPGVNEQFF.